The 18 T cell receptor beta chains in this list originate from one sample, sequenced in a study of CD8+ T cells in alopecia areata. Using CD4, CD8alpha, NKG2D, NKG2ACE and other markers, pooled cutaneous lymph node cells were sorted. cDNA reverse transcribed from extracted RNA served as the sequencing template. TCRdb's table, derived via immunoSEQ multiplex PCR, lists solely in-frame clones and lacks some. The sample was found to contain roughly 260,000 clones, and every one recurs. Sequences were obtained from CD4+ T cells sorted from a lymph node. The receptors were sampled from a C3H/HeJ mouse with alopecia areata. MHC haplotype here: H2-k.

With respect to this clone: Gene names are the mouse ones. Read coverage stops 4 residues before the CDR3 terminus; the germline J gene supplies the remainder. The V gene is TRBV19, the J gene TRBJ2-7; maybe TRBD1 (6 bases). This CDR3 has 13 amino acids. The V and J ends lost 5 bases and 0 bases respectively, with 9 bases between them. Germline assignment: CDR1 FNHDT and CDR2 SITEND (reference sequence). The CDR3 bases that were read are TGTGCCAGCAGGAGACAGGTCTCCTAT. Translating it yields CASRRQVSY. From start to end, the CDR3 is CASRRQVSYEQYF.

A remark on this clone: The gene symbols are mouse symbols. The read finishes 4 residues shy of the CDR3 end, and the germline J gene is used to complete it. This rearrangement joins TRBV19 to TRBJ2-1, with D perhaps TRBD1 (6 bases). Germline V gene data show CDR1 as FNHDT and CDR2 as SITEND (reference sequence). The CDR3 consists of 15 residues. V was shortened by 1 base and J by 3 bases, with 11 bases between the two germline ends. Partial CDR3 DNA: TGTGCCAGCAGTATAAACCACAGGGCCTATGCT. Translated, it gives CASSINHRAYA. In full, the CDR3 reads CASSINHRAYAEQFF.

This clone was found a few times. These gene names are mouse names. The read gets to within 4 residues of the CDR3 end, and the germline J gene fills in the rest. The chain uses TRBV13-3 and TRBJ2-5; 9 nucleotides line up with TRBD2. Germline loops: CDR1 NNHDY, CDR2 SYVADS. V trimming: 5 bases; J trimming: 0 bases; junction bases outside the gene matches: 7. The CDR3 has 16 amino acids. The CDR3 loop reads CASSPGTGFNQDTQYF. The sequenced CDR3 bases are TGTGCCAGCAGCCCCGGGACTGGGTTTAACCAAGAC. Full variable domain (rest looked up from reference TRBV13-3 and TRBJ2-5): EAAVTQSPRSKVAVTGGKVTLSCHQTNNHDYMYWYRQDTGHGLRLIHYSYVADSTEKGDIPDGYKASRPSQENFSLILELASLSQTAVYFCASSPGTGFNQDTQYFGPGTRLLVL.

As concerns this clone: Mouse gene names and germline throughout. From the germline J gene comes the end of the CDR3, since the read stops 4 residues before it. The gene calls are TRBV17 and TRBJ2-7, with 9 bases matching TRBD1. Germline CDR1 is MNHDT and CDR2 is YYDKIL. The ends lost 6 bases at V and 3 bases at J; junction bases unmatched: 3. This CDR3 has 13 amino acids. The CDR3: CASRRTGVYEQYF. The covered CDR3 bases are TGTGCTAGCAGGAGGACAGGGGTCTAT.

This clone showed up just a few times. All gene names here are mouse names. Coverage ceases 4 residues before the CDR3 finishes, and the germline J gene fills in the end. This sequence joins TRBV19 and TRBJ2-2; the D gene is possibly TRBD1 (7 bases). The length of the CDR3 is 16 residues. Germline lookup yields CDR1 FNHDT and CDR2 SITEND (reference sequence). The ends were cut back, 5 bases at V and 1 base at J, with 15 bases in the middle. The DNA read from the CDR3 is TGTGCCAGCAGGCGTAACTGGGACAGAAACACCGGG. Amino acids: CASRRNWDRNTG. Given in full, the CDR3 is CASRRNWDRNTGQLYF.

Remarks on this clone: The genes are named according to mouse. The read halts 4 residues ahead of the CDR3 end, with the missing end drawn from the germline J gene. The chain recombines TRBV19 with TRBJ2-3, with TRBD2 matching 7 bases. This CDR3 spans 16 amino acids. CDR1 FNHDT and CDR2 SITEND come from the germline V gene (reference sequence). After removal of 2 bases from V and 1 base from J, the junction contained 7 bases not matched to a gene. The CDR3 here is CASSIAWGKGAETLYF. The covered CDR3 bases are TGTGCCAGCAGTATCGCCTGGGGGAAAGGTGCAGAA. The full variable domain, with the rest looked up from reference TRBV19 and TRBJ2-3, is GGIITQTPKFLIGQEGQKLTLKCQQNFNHDTMYWYRQDSGKGLRLIYYSITENDLQKGDLSEGYDASREKKSSFSLTVTSAQKNEMAVFLCASSIAWGKGAETLYFGSGTRLTVL.

In its sample, this clone was seen a few times. Germline and genes here are mouse. Sequencing ends 4 residues short of the CDR3 end; the germline J gene provides the rest. The chain recombines TRBV13-3 with TRBJ2-3; possibly TRBD1 for D (5 bases). There are 14 residues in the CDR3. Trimming removed 0 bases from V and 4 bases from J, with 9 bases in between. The germline CDR1 and CDR2 sequences are NNHDY and SYVADS. The CDR3 bases that were read are TGTGCCAGCAGTGATGCGAAGGGGTCAGAA. It encodes CASSDAKGSE. The CDR3 as a whole reads CASSDAKGSETLYF.

In the case of this clone: The germline and genes are mouse ones. The CDR3 end lies 4 residues beyond the end of the read and is filled in from the germline J gene. Other nucleotide sequences from this sample produce the same CDR3. The chain joins TRBV1 to TRBJ2-1, with 8 bases matching TRBD1. This CDR3 has 16 amino acids. The trim removed 0 bases at V and 1 base at J, leaving 2 bases unmatched. Germline lookup yields CDR1 NSQYPW and CDR2 LRSPGD (reference sequence). This CDR3 reads CTCSADGTGNYAEQFF. The covered CDR3 bases are TGCACCTGCAGTGCAGATGGGACAGGCAACTATGCT.

This clone has a handful of counts. Here the gene names and germline are mouse. The read falls 4 residues short of the CDR3 end, and the missing part is taken from the germline J gene. This specimen includes other DNA sequences encoding the same CDR3. V and J are TRBV2 and TRBJ2-1; 7 nucleotides match TRBD1. This CDR3 is built from 14 residues. V shed 4 bases and J 3 bases; nucleotides not matched to a gene: 3. CDR1 LGHNA and CDR2 YSYQKL come from the germline V gene. The CDR3 reads CASSPGTAYAEQFF. The sequenced part of the CDR3 DNA is TGTGCCAGCAGCCCGGGGACAGCCTATGCT.

This clone was detected a few times. Gene names denote mouse genes. Read coverage stops 4 residues before the CDR3 terminus; the germline J gene supplies the remainder. The rearrangement uses TRBV31 and TRBJ2-1; 9 nucleotides line up with TRBD1. J was trimmed by 1 base and V by 3 bases; bases with no gene match: 1. Germline CDR1 and CDR2: GKSSPN and SITVG. The CDR3 contains 14 residues. The CDR3 bases that were read are TGTGCCTGGAGGGGGACAGGGAACTATGCT. It encodes CAWRGTGNYA. The complete CDR3 reads CAWRGTGNYAEQFF.

Comments on this clone: Genes and germline come from the mouse. The read is 3 residues too short to cover the CDR3 end, so that end is filled in from the germline J gene. The rearrangement joins TRBV13-2 to TRBJ1-6, with TRBD1 matching over 9 bases. TRBJ1-6 is designated an ORF whose function remains uncertain. The CDR3 consists of 16 residues. V was clipped by 0 bases and J by 5 bases; unmatched bases: 3. Germline values: CDR1 NNHNN, CDR2 SYGAGS (reference sequence). The sequenced part of the CDR3 DNA is TGTGCCAGCGGTGATGCGTGGACAGGGGATAATTCGCCC. This sequence encodes CASGDAWTGDNSP. The whole CDR3 region reads CASGDAWTGDNSPLYF.

Regarding this clone: Germline and genes: mouse. The read halts 4 residues ahead of the CDR3 end, with the missing end drawn from the germline J gene. This rearrangement joins TRBV13-2 to TRBJ2-1; tentatively, D is TRBD1 (5 bases). CDR1 and CDR2 (germline): NNHNN, SYGAGS (reference sequence). V lost 10 bases, J lost 5 bases, and 13 bases lay in between. The CDR3 contains 12 residues. The part of the CDR3 DNA that was read is TGTGCCCAGCGGGGAGGGGATGCT. Translating gives CAQRGGDA. The entire CDR3 protein reads CAQRGGDAEQFF.

This clone has a handful of counts. Gene names and germline match the mouse. Coverage ceases 4 residues before the CDR3 finishes, and the germline J gene fills in the end. This rearrangement joins TRBV13-3 to TRBJ2-5; the D is unclear. CDR1 is NNHDY and CDR2 is SYVADS in the germline V gene. The CDR3 has 13 amino acids. The CDR3 region is CASSDGGRDTQYF. The covered CDR3 bases are TGTGCCAGCAGTGACGGCGGCAGGGAC.

A note on this clone: Genes here carry mouse names. The read ends 4 residues early relative to the CDR3; the germline J gene fills the gap. The chain recombines TRBV5 with TRBJ1-2; no definite D call. Germline CDR1 and CDR2: LGHNA and YNLKQL (reference sequence). The CDR3 spans 15 residues. V dropped 0 bases and J dropped 0 bases, with 8 bases sitting between them. Incomplete CDR3 DNA: TGTGCCAGCAGCCAAGATCACAATACAAACTCC. This sequence encodes CASSQDHNTNS. The whole CDR3 sequence reads CASSQDHNTNSDYTF.

This clone appeared a few times. Genes and germline come from the mouse. Partial CDR3 DNA: TGTGCTAGCAGTATGGGGGTCGGTGCAGAA. Translating gives CASSMGVGAE. In full, the CDR3 reads CASSMGVGAETLYF. The V call is TRBV29, the J call TRBJ2-3; D possibly corresponds to TRBD2 (6 bases). The read ends 4 residues shy of where the CDR3 ends; the end is completed using the germline J gene. In germline, CDR1 is MSHET, CDR2 SYDVDS. The CDR3 totals 14 residues. Between the trimmed V and J ends, which lost 5 bases and 1 base, there was a span of 10 bases.

Of note for this clone: Any gene name here is a mouse gene name. The read ends 4 residues shy of where the CDR3 ends; the end is completed using the germline J gene. This chain connects TRBV1 to TRBJ2-3; the match to TRBD2 covers 7 bases. The CDR3 has 14 amino acids. J lost 2 bases, V lost 3 bases, and 2 bases had no gene match. The germline gives CDR1 NSQYPW, CDR2 LRSPGD (reference sequence). The CDR3 sequence: CTCSAGGTAETLYF. The DNA read from the CDR3 is TGCACCTGCAGTGCTGGGGGGACTGCAGAA.

This clone showed up just a few times. Each gene name is a mouse one. The read comes to an end 4 residues before the CDR3 does, leaving the germline J gene to fill in the end. The chain uses TRBV13-3 and TRBJ2-4; 10 positions match TRBD1. The CDR3 loop spans 14 amino acids. Germline-derived CDR1 and CDR2 are NNHDY and SYVADS. The V segment lost 5 bases and the J segment 0 bases; nucleotides outside the gene matches: 0. The CDR3 DNA, read in part, is TGTGCCAGCAGGGGACAGGGGAGTCAAAAC. It yields the protein CASRGQGSQN. The entire CDR3 protein reads CASRGQGSQNTLYF.

This clone turned up a few times. Gene names follow the mouse nomenclature. The chain's CDR3 is CASSIDWTGGYEQYF. Incomplete CDR3 DNA: TGTGCCAGCAGTATAGATTGGACTGGGGGATAT. The chain recombines TRBV19 with TRBJ2-7, with 10 bases aligning to TRBD2. The read is 4 residues too short to cover the CDR3 end, so that end is filled in from the germline J gene. Germline-derived CDR1 and CDR2 are FNHDT and SITEND (reference sequence). The CDR3 is 15 residues long. Full variable domain (remainder filled in from reference TRBV19 and TRBJ2-7): GGIITQTPKFLIGQEGQKLTLKCQQNFNHDTMYWYRQDSGKGLRLIYYSITENDLQKGDLSEGYDASREKKSSFSLTVTSAQKNEMAVFLCASSIDWTGGYEQYFGPGTRLTVL.